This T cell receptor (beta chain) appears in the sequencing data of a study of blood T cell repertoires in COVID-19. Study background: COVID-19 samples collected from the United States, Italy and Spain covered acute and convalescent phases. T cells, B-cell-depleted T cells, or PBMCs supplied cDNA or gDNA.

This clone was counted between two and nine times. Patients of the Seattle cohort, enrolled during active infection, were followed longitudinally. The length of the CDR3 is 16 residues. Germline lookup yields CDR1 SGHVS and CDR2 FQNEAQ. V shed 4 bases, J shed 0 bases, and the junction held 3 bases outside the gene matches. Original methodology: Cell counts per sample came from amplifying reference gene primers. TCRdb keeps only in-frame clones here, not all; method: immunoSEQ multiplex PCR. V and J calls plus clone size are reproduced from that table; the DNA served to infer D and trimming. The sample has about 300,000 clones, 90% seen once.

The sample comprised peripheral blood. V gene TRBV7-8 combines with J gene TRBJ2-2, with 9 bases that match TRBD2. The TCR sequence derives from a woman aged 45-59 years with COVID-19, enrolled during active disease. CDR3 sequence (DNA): TGTGCCAGCAGCTCCTCTAGCGGGACGAACACCGGGGAGCTGTTTTTT. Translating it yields CASSSSSGTNTGELFF.